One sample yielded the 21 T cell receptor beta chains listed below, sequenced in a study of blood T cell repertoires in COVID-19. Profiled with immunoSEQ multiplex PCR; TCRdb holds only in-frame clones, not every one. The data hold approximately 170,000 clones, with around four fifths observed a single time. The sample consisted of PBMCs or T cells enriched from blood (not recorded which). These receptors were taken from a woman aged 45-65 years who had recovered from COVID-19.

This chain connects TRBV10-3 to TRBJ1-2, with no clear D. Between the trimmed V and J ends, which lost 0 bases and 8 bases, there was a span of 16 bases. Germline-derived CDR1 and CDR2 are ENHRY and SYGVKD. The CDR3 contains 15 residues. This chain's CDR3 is CAISESVRRPYGYTF. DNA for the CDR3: TGTGCCATCAGTGAGTCGGTCCGGAGGCCCTACGGCTACACCTTC.

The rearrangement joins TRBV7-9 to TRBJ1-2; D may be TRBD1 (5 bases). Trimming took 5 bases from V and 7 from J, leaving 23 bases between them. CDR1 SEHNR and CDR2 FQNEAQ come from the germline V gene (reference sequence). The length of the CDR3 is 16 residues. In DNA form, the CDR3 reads TGTGCCAGCAGCCTCTGGGGCGAGTCCCGAACGCGTGGCTACACCTTC. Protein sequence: CASSLWGESRTRGYTF. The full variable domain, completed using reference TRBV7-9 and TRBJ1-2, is DTGVSQNPRHKITKRGQNVTFRCDPISEHNRLYWYRQTLGQGPEFLTYFQNEAQLEKSRLLSDRFSAERPKGSFSTLEIQRTEQGDSAMYLCASSLWGESRTRGYTFGSGTRLTVV.

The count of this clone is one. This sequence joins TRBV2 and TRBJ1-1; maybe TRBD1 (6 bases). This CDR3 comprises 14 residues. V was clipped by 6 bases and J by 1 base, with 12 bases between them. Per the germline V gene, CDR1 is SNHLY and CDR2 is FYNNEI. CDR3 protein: CASSLQGANTEAFF. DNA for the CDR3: TGTGCCAGCAGCCTACAGGGAGCGAACACTGAAGCTTTCTTT.

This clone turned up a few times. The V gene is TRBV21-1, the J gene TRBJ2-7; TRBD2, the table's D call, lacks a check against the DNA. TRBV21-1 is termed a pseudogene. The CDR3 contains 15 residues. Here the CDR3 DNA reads TGTGCCAGCAGCAATATAAGCGGTTCATCCTACGAGCAGTACGTC. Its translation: CASSNISGSSYEQYV.

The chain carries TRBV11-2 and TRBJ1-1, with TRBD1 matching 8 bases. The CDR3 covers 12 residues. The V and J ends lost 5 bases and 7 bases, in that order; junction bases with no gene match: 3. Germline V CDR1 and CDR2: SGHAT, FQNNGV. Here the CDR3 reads CASSRTGSEAFF. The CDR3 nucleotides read TGTGCCAGCAGCAGGACAGGGAGTGAAGCTTTCTTT.

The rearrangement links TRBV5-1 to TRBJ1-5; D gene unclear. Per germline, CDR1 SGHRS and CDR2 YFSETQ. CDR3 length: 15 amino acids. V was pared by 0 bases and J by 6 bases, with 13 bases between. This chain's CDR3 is CASSLGAGSSQPQHF. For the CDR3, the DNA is TGCGCCAGCAGCTTGGGGGCTGGATCCAGTCAGCCCCAGCATTTT. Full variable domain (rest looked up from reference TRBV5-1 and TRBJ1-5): KAGVTQTPRYLIKTRGQQVTLSCSPISGHRSVSWYQQTPGQGLQFLFEYFSETQRNKGNFPGRFSGRQFSNSRSEMNVSTLELGDSALYLCASSLGAGSSQPQHFGDGTRLSIL.

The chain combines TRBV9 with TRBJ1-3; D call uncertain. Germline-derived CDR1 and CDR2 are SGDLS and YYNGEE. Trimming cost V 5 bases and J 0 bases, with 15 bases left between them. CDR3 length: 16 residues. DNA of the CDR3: TGTGCCAGCAGTCGTAATAGCCTACACTCTGGAAACACCATATATTTT. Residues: CASSRNSLHSGNTIYF.

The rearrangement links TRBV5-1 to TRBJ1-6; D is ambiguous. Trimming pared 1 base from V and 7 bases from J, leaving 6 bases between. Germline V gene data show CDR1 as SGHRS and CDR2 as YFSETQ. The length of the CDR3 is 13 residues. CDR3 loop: CASSLSGNSPLHF. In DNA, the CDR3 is TGCGCCAGCAGCTTGTCCGGGAATTCACCCCTCCACTTT.

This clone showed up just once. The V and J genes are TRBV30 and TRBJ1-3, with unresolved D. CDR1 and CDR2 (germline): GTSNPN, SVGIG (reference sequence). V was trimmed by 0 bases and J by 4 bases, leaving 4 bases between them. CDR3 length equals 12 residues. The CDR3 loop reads CAWSVQGNTIYF. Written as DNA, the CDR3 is TGTGCCTGGAGTGTACAGGGAAACACCATATATTTT.

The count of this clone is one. The CDR3 coding sequence is TGTGCCAGCGGAGGGTACTCCTACAATGAGCAGTTCTTC. It specifies CASGGYSYNEQFF. The chain employs TRBV3-1 (or the pseudogene TRBV3-2) and TRBJ2-1; a weak D match, TRBD2 (6 bases). The CDR3 consists of 13 residues. The germline V gene has CDR1 LGHDT and CDR2 YNNKEL (reference sequence). Trimming took 8 bases from V and 0 from J, leaving 8 bases between them.

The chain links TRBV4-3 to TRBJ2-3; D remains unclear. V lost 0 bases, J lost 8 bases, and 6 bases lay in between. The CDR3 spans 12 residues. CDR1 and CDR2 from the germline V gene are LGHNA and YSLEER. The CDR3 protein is CASSQEPGTQYF. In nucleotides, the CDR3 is TGCGCCAGCAGCCAAGAGCCGGGTACGCAGTATTTT.

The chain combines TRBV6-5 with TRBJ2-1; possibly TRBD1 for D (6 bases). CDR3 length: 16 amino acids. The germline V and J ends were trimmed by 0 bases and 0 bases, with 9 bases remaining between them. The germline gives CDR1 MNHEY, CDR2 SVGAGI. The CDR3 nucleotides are TGTGCCAGCAGTTACTCGGGACAAAGCTCCTACAATGAGCAGTTCTTC. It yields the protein CASSYSGQSSYNEQFF.

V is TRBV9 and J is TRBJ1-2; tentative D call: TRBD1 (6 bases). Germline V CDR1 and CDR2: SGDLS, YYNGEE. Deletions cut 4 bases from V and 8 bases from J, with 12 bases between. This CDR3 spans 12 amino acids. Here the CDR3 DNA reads TGTGCCAGCAGCAACTTACAGGGAGGCTACACCTTC. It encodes CASSNLQGGYTF. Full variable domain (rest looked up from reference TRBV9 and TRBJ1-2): DSGVTQTPKHLITATGQRVTLRCSPRSGDLSVYWYQQSLDQGLQFLIQYYNGEERAKGNILERFSAQQFPDLHSELNLSSLELGDSALYFCASSNLQGGYTFGSGTRLTVV.

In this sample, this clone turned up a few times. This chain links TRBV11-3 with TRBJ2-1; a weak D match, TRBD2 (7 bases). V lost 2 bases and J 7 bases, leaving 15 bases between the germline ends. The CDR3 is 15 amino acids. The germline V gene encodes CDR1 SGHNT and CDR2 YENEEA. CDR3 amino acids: CASSLWDGGRNEQFF. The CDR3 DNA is TGTGCCAGCAGCTTATGGGACGGGGGGCGGAATGAGCAGTTCTTC.

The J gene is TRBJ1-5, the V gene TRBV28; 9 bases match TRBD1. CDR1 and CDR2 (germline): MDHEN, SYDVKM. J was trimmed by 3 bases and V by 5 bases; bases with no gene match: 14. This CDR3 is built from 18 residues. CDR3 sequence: CASSASLGTGFPNQPQHF. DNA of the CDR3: TGTGCCAGCAGTGCCTCTCTGGGGACAGGGTTCCCCAATCAGCCCCAGCATTTT.

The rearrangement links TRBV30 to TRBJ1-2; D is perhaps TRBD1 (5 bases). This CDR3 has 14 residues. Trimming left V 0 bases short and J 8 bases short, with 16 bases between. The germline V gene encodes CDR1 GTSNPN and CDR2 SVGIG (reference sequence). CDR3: CAWSVLAGVGGYTF. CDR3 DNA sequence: TGTGCCTGGAGTGTACTAGCGGGGGTCGGGGGCTACACCTTC.

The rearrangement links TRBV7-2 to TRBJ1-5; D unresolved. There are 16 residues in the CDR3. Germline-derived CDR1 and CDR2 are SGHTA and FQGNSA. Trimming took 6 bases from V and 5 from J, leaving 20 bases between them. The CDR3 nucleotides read TGTGCCAGCAGTCGCAAGTCGACCGCGGGCGATCAGCCCCAGCATTTT. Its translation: CASSRKSTAGDQPQHF.

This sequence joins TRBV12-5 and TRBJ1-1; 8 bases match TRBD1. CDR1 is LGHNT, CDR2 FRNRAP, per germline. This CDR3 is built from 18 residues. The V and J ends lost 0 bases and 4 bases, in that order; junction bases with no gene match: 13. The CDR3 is CASGLVIGRAGGVTEAFF. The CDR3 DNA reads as TGTGCTAGTGGTTTGGTAATCGGTAGGGCAGGGGGCGTCACTGAAGCTTTCTTT. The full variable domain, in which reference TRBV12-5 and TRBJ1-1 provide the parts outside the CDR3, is DARVTQTPRHKVTEMGQEVTMRCQPILGHNTVFWYRQTMMQGLELLAYFRNRAPLDDSGMPKDRFSAEMPDATLATLKIQPSEPRDSAVYFCASGLVIGRAGGVTEAFFGQGTRLTVV.

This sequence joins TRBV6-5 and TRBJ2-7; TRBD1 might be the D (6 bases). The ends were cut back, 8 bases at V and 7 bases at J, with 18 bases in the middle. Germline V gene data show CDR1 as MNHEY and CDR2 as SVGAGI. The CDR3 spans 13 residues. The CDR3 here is CASEGWAGDEQYV. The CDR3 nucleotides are TGTGCCAGCGAGGGCTGGGCAGGGGATGAGCAGTACGTC.

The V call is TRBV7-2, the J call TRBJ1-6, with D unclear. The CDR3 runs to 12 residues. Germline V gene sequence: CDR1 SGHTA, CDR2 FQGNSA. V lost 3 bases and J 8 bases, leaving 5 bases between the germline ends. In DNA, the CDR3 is TGTGCCAGCAGCTTTACGGATTCACCCCTCCACTTT. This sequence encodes CASSFTDSPLHF.

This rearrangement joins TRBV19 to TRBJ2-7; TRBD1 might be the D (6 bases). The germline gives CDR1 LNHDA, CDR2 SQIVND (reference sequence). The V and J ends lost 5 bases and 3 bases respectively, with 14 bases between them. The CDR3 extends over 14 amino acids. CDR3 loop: CASSPTGSGYEQYV. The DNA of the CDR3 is TGTGCCAGTAGTCCGACAGGTTCAGGCTACGAGCAGTACGTC.